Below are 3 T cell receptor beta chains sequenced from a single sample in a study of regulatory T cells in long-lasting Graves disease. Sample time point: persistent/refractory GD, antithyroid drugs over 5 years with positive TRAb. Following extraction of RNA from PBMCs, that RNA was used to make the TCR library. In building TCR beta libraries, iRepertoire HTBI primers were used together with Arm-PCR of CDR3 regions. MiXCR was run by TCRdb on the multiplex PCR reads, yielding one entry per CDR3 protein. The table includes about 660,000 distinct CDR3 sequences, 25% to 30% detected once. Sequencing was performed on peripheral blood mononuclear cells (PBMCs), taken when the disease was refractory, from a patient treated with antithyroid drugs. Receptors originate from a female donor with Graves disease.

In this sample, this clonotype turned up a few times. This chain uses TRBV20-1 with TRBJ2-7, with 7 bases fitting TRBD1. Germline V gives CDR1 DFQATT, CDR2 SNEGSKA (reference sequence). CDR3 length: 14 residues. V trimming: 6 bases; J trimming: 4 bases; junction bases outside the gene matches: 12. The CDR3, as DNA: TGCAGTGCAACCGGACAGGTTTCCAATTACGAGCAGTACTTC. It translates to CSATGQVSNYEQYF.

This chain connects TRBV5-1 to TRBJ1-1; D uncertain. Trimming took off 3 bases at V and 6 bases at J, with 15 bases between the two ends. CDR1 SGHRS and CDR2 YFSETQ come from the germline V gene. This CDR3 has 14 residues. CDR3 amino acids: CASSSVPGSPEAFF. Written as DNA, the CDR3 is TGCGCCAGCAGCTCGGTGCCGGGGTCCCCTGAAGCTTTCTTT.

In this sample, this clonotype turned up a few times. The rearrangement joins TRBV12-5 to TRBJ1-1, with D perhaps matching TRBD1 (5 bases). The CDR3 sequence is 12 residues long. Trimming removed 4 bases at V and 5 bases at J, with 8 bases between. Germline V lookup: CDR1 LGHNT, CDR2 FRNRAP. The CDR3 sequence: CASGYGGTEAFF. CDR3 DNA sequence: TGTGCTAGTGGTTATGGGGGAACTGAAGCTTTCTTT.